Below are 14 T cell receptor beta chains sequenced from a single sample in a study of beta chain features in type 1 diabetes. Study results and limitations: Moderately but significantly shorter TCRB CDR3s were found in Type 1 diabetes patients in all four CD4+ subsets.

These receptors' targets are unknown. TCRB transcripts that were expressed got sequenced, as all of the isolated RNA had been reverse transcribed. Produced via immunoSEQ multiplex PCR; TCRdb's table is partial and in-frame only. In the table there are roughly 300,000 clones, more than 13% of which are singletons. Sequenced input: naive CD4+ T cells from blood. The receptors originated from a man aged 25-40 years with type 1 diabetes.

The chain uses TRBV7-2 and TRBJ2-7, with 11 nucleotides matching TRBD2. Germline trimming cut 6 bases from V and 5 bases from J; bases unmatched to any gene: 6. Germline lookup yields CDR1 SGHTA and CDR2 FQGNSA. The CDR3 has 14 amino acids. The CDR3 here is CASRLTSGNDEQYF. The CDR3, as DNA: TGTGCCAGCAGGTTGACTAGCGGGAACGACGAGCAGTACTTC.

The chain couples TRBV7-9 to TRBJ1-2; 9 bases are a match to TRBD1. In germline, CDR1 is SEHNR, CDR2 FQNEAQ (reference sequence). V was clipped by 5 bases and J by 7 bases; unmatched bases: 11. The CDR3 is 15 amino acids. CDR3 loop: CASSPDRTGVFGYTF. In DNA form, the CDR3 reads TGTGCCAGCAGCCCAGACAGGACAGGGGTGTTTGGCTACACCTTC.

This rearrangement joins TRBV30 to TRBJ2-1; 12 nucleotides agree with TRBD2. The trim removed 5 bases at V and 1 base at J, leaving 12 bases unmatched. CDR1 is GTSNPN and CDR2 is SVGIG in the germline V gene (reference sequence). This CDR3 comprises 18 residues. The CDR3 nucleotides are TGTGCCTGGGGGGGACTAGCGGGCGAAGTGGGGTCCTACAATGAGCAGTTCTTC. This gives the protein CAWGGLAGEVGSYNEQFF.

This chain links TRBV9 with TRBJ1-5, with 7 bases fitting TRBD1. CDR3 size: 14 residues. Losses at the gene ends were 4 bases for V and 3 bases for J; bases not matched to a gene: 4. The germline CDR1 and CDR2 sequences are SGDLS and YYNGEE. The CDR3 sequence is CASSYGQDNQPQHF. As DNA, the CDR3 is TGTGCCAGCAGCTACGGACAGGACAATCAGCCCCAGCATTTT.

The sample holds a few counts of this clone. This chain joins TRBV6-5 and TRBJ2-1, with D possibly matching TRBD2 (6 bases). V shed 6 bases and J shed 2 bases, with 11 bases lying between them. This CDR3 is built from 14 residues. Germline-derived CDR1 and CDR2 are MNHEY and SVGAGI. CDR3 residues: CASRFSGTYNEQFF. The CDR3 bases are TGTGCCAGCAGGTTTAGCGGAACCTACAATGAGCAGTTCTTC.

In DNA, the CDR3 is TGCGCCAGCAGCCCAAGACTGGCGGATTCGAACACCGGGGAGCTGTTTTTT. It translates to CASSPRLADSNTGELFF. This sequence joins TRBV5-1 and TRBJ2-2; no reliable D call. The germline gives CDR1 SGHRS, CDR2 YFSETQ. V was pared by 4 bases and J by 0 bases, with 16 bases between. The CDR3 loop spans 17 amino acids.

The chain is built from TRBV9 and TRBJ2-7, with 8 bases fitting TRBD1. The CDR3 runs 14 residues. CDR1 is SGDLS and CDR2 is YYNGEE in the germline V gene. The trim removed 3 bases at V and 6 bases at J, leaving 8 bases unmatched. The DNA of the CDR3 is TGTGCCAGCAGCGCCCAAGGACAGGGAGGCGAGCAGTACTTC. Its translation is CASSAQGQGGEQYF.

The chain carries TRBV7-3 and TRBJ2-1, with TRBD2 matching 12 bases. Germline CDR1 is SGHTA and CDR2 is FQGTGA. The CDR3 totals 17 residues. J lost 7 bases, V lost 0 bases, and 7 bases had no gene match. The CDR3 region has the DNA TGTGCCAGCAGCTTAACGAGGACTAGCGGGATTGATAATGAGCAGTTCTTC. Its protein product is CASSLTRTSGIDNEQFF.

This chain links TRBV28 with TRBJ2-3; 7 bases map to TRBD2. Trimming cost V 1 base and J 6 bases; bases outside gene matches: 7. CDR3 length: 15 residues. The V gene's germline CDR1 is MDHEN and CDR2 SYDVKM. This CDR3 is CASSLFAGAADTQYF. CDR3 coding DNA: TGTGCCAGCAGTTTATTTGCGGGAGCGGCGGATACGCAGTATTTT.

The V and J genes are TRBV4-3 and TRBJ1-1; 8 bases align to TRBD1. V shed 8 bases, J shed 4 bases, and the junction held 9 bases outside the gene matches. This CDR3 region has 14 residues. Germline V gene data show CDR1 as LGHNA and CDR2 as YSLEER. CDR3 sequence reads: CASGQGARGTEAFF. In DNA, the CDR3 is TGCGCCAGCGGGCAGGGGGCGCGAGGCACTGAAGCTTTCTTT.

This clone was seen a few times. The gene calls are TRBV4-2 and TRBJ2-2, with 8 nucleotides matching TRBD1. Looked up from germline, CDR1 is LGHNA and CDR2 is YNFKEQ. This CDR3 has 16 amino acids. Losses at the gene ends were 4 bases for V and 0 bases for J; bases not matched to a gene: 4. CDR3 sequence reads: CASSPWTGTNTGELFF. Written as DNA, the CDR3 is TGTGCCAGCAGCCCCTGGACAGGGACGAACACCGGGGAGCTGTTTTTT.

This clone came up a few times. V gene TRBV19 combines with J gene TRBJ2-4; D gene ambiguous. Trimming shortened V by 3 bases and J by 5 bases, and 5 bases separated the two germline ends. This CDR3 contains 12 residues. Per the germline V gene, CDR1 is LNHDA and CDR2 is SQIVND (reference sequence). The CDR3 bases are TGTGCCAGTAGTATTGTCGAAAACATTCAGTACTTC. Amino acids: CASSIVENIQYF. The full variable domain, its missing parts supplied by reference TRBV19 and TRBJ2-4, is DGGITQSPKYLFRKEGQNVTLSCEQNLNHDAMYWYRQDPGQGLRLIYYSQIVNDFQKGDIAEGYSVSREKKESFPLTVTSAQKNPTAFYLCASSIVENIQYFGAGTRLSVL.

This clone showed up just a few times. DNA for the CDR3: TGTGCCAGCAGTGAGTCGCCCTTACTCCTAGCGAAAGGGTACAATGAGCAGTTCTTC. It yields the protein CASSESPLLLAKGYNEQFF. V and J are TRBV6-4 and TRBJ2-1; D perhaps matches TRBD2 (6 bases). V was cut by 3 bases and J by 4 bases, with 25 bases left in between. This CDR3 comprises 19 residues. Germline CDR1 and CDR2: MRHNA and SNTAGT.

This clone appeared a few times. The chain links TRBV2 to TRBJ2-1; a possible D gene is TRBD2 (6 bases). This CDR3 contains 12 residues. CDR1 and CDR2 from the germline V gene are SNHLY and FYNNEI. With 3 bases removed from V and 13 bases from J, the gap between germline ends came to 13 bases. CDR3 bases: TGTGCCAGCAGTGAGATGGAGGGGTTACAGTTCTTC. The encoded protein is CASSEMEGLQFF.